Sequencing of this T cell receptor beta chain was carried out in a study of shared clonotypes between healthy human individuals. All donors were Caucasian adults living in Nashville, Tennessee. Trimming cost V 2 bases and J 4 bases, with 8 bases left between them. This CDR3 contains 13 residues. Germline V gene lookup returns CDR1 GTSNPN and CDR2 SVGIG (reference sequence). To note about this clone: Its antigen is currently unknown.

Findings of the study overall: Approximately 5.1% was the fraction of naive CD4 clonotypes found shared across four donors.

TCRdb keeps only in-frame clones here, not all; method: immunoSEQ multiplex PCR. The table lists some 500,000 clones, 90% to 96% of them singletons. The clonotype originates from a woman aged 30 to 39 in good health. Sequenced input: naive CD4+ T cells sorted from blood. Subset noted: CD45RA+ positively selected. The chain recombines TRBV30 with TRBJ2-2; no definite D call. The CDR3 spells CAWSHSSTGELFF. Written as DNA, the CDR3 is TGTGCCTGGAGTCACAGTTCCACCGGGGAGCTGTTTTTT.